This TCR beta chain was documented in a study of OX40 agonist ivuxolimab in advanced cancers. About the research overall: Age averaged roughly 60 years (range roughly 23 to 79), and 82.7% were male. Partial responses were achieved by three patients, one with hepatocellular carcinoma and two with cutaneous melanoma.

TCRdb keeps only in-frame clones here, not all; method: immunoSEQ multiplex PCR. Of some 150,000 clones in the sample, 93% were seen once. This CDR3 spans 20 amino acids. V was pared by 4 bases and J by 3 bases, with 27 bases between. Germline lookup yields CDR1 MDHEN and CDR2 SYDVKM. Blood got drawn at baseline, again on cycle 4 day 1, and then on cycle 7 day 1. The V and J genes are TRBV28 and TRBJ1-4; TRBD1 is a possible D gene (5 bases). The sequence derives from an adult with an advanced solid tumor such as melanoma, head and neck, liver or kidney cancer. The source material was CD4+ or CD8+ T cells sorted from blood, sampled in a trial of the OX40 agonist ivuxolimab. The CDR3 DNA reads TGTGCCAGCAGTTGGGGGTATCGGGCGCAGGGAAGGACACCTAATGAAAAACTGTTTTTT. This encodes CASSWGYRAQGRTPNEKLFF.